Listed below are T cell receptor beta chains from one sample, sequenced in a study of T cell repertoires in cytomegalovirus infection. TCRdb called the reads again in MiXCR, with one record for every CDR3 protein. The sample lists about 490,000 distinct CDR3 sequences, 16% occurring once. Material: CD8+ T cells from PBMCs. The receptors stem from a human donor in good health (CMV status not recorded). Some clones in this sample may be carry-over from other donors' samples. Each CDR3 is given with its conserved first and last residue. Each record gives: D gene, J gene, V gene, clone size, CDR3 protein, CDR3 DNA. A D gene is named only where the DNA matches it firmly. Rows give clone size only sometimes, using once, few, many, or a class for an expanded clone.

- TRBJ2-5 TRBV28 many CASSRGGEETQYF TGTGCCAGCAGCCGAGGAGGGGAAGAGACCCAGTACTTC
TRBD2 TRBJ2-3 TRBV7-9 many CASSTWTSGGTDTQYF TGTGCCAGCAGCACATGGACTAGCGGGGGCACAGATACGCAGTATTTT
- TRBJ2-1 TRBV19 few CASTSALNEQFF -
TRBD1 TRBJ1-2 TRBV5-4 once CASSGDREEFYGYTF TGTGCCAGCAGCGGGGACAGGGAAGAGTTCTATGGCTACACCTTC
- TRBJ1-6 TRBV7-9 - CASSYPGEGSYNSPLHF TGTGCCAGCTCCTACCCCGGGGAGGGCTCCTATAATTCACCCCTCCACTTT
TRBD2 TRBJ2-7 TRBV10-2 few CATGEGAEQYF TGCGCCACCGGGGAGGGCGCCGAGCAGTACTTC
- TRBJ2-7 TRBV5-6 few CASTVGGAYEQYF TGTGCCAGCACCGTAGGGGGAGCCTACGAGCAGTACTTC
TRBD2 TRBJ2-4 TRBV11-2 many CASSFGGTKDIQYF TGTGCCAGCAGCTTCGGGGGGACTAAGGACATTCAGTACTTC
TRBD2 TRBJ2-7 TRBV6-1 many CASSEGRGLTHYEQYF TGTGCCAGCAGTGAAGGGCGGGGACTAACTCACTACGAGCAGTACTTC
- TRBJ1-1 TRBV29-1 few CSVDERETEAFF TGCAGCGTTGATGAGAGGGAAACTGAAGCTTTCTTT
- TRBJ1-3 TRBV7-9 many CASSPDKAIYF TGTGCCAGCAGCCCGGATAAGGCCATATATTTT
TRBD2 TRBJ2-3 TRBV27 - CASSPGTSGGPTQYF TGTGCCAGCAGTCCAGGGACTAGCGGGGGACCGACGCAGTATTTT
- TRBJ1-1 TRBV9 - CASSPTGTSPGTEAFF TGTGCCAGCAGTCCTACCGGGACCTCGCCGGGCACTGAAGCTTTCTTT
TRBD1 TRBJ1-1 TRBV27 few CASSLGPAGGGTEAFF TGTGCCAGCAGTTTGGGCCCGGCAGGGGGAGGCACTGAAGCTTTCTTT
- TRBJ1-6 TRBV19 few CASSVTGIGDSPLHF TGTGCCAGTAGCGTTACAGGGATCGGTGATTCACCCCTCCACTTT
- TRBJ1-1 TRBV5-5 few CASSPGGWVSESSVEAFF TGTGCCAGCAGCCCCGGGGGCTGGGTCTCCGAAAGTAGCGTGGAAGCTTTCTTT
- TRBJ2-1 TRBV6-4 - CASSEKRNNEQFF TGTGCCAGCAGTGAGAAGCGGAACAATGAGCAGTTCTTC
- TRBJ1-4 TRBV27 many CASKEMAGLQKLFF TGTGCCAGCAAGGAAATGGCGGGACTCCAAAAACTGTTTTTT
- TRBJ1-6 TRBV9 - CASSGGGNLPPLALHF TGTGCCAGCAGCGGGGGAGGGAATCTCCCTCCTTTAGCCCTCCACTTT
- TRBJ1-3 TRBV7-2 many CASSLFPEPSSGNTIYF TGTGCCAGCAGCTTATTCCCAGAGCCGAGCTCTGGAAACACCATATATTTT
- TRBJ1-6 TRBV15 few CATSRQGDSPLHF TGTGCCACCAGCAGACAGGGAGATTCACCCCTCCACTTT
- TRBJ1-5 TRBV5-4 few CASSLNPNQPQHF TGTGCCAGCAGCTTGAATCCCAATCAGCCCCAGCATTTT
TRBD2 TRBJ2-3 TRBV12-3/TRBV12-4 many CASSYSTSFTDTQYF TGTGCCAGCAGTTACTCGACTAGCTTCACAGATACGCAGTATTTT
TRBD1 TRBJ1-1 TRBV7-8 many CASSFMRQGLNTEAFF TGTGCCAGCAGCTTTATGAGACAGGGACTGAACACTGAAGCTTTCTTT
TRBD1 TRBJ1-2 TRBV6-1 few CASSYYTGEGYGYTF TGTGCCAGCAGTTATTATACAGGGGAGGGCTATGGCTACACCTTC
- TRBJ2-7 TRBV3-1 - CASSHRVPGGNLLSYEQYF TGTGCCAGCAGCCACCGCGTCCCCGGAGGGAATCTCCTCTCCTACGAGCAGTACTTC
- TRBJ1-2 TRBV19 - CATWTDGPANYGYTF TGTGCCACTTGGACGGATGGGCCTGCTAACTATGGCTACACCTTC
- TRBJ1-5 TRBV6-1 - CASGRLPPDSSYFPQHF TGTGCCAGCGGGAGGTTACCTCCGGACAGTTCGTATTTCCCCCAGCATTTT
- TRBJ2-2 TRBV27 many CASSAEVGARNTGELFF TGTGCCAGCAGTGCAGAGGTTGGCGCGAGAAACACCGGGGAGCTGTTTTTT
- TRBJ2-7 TRBV6-1 few CASSQPNQGVDEQYF TGTGCCAGCAGCCAACCCAACCAGGGAGTCGACGAGCAGTACTTC